These 2 T cell receptor beta chains were sequenced from one sample in a study of graft-versus-host responses after intestinal transplantation. These receptors' targets are unknown. Method: immunoSEQ multiplex PCR; TCRdb's copy keeps in-frame clones and lacks some. The data contain under 95,000 clones, around 84% of them singletons. Sequences were derived from unstimulated CD4+ T cells sorted from spleen or lymph node cells, sampled before intestinal transplant. The receptors were gathered from a human donor who received an intestinal transplant.

V usage is TRBV6-5 and J usage is TRBJ1-2, with D uncertain. V was cut by 5 bases and J by 0 bases, with 10 bases left in between. Germline CDR1 MNHEY, CDR2 SVGAGI. The CDR3 runs 14 residues. CDR3 region: CASSPSQANYGYTF. CDR3 nucleotide sequence: TGTGCCAGCAGTCCTTCACAAGCTAACTATGGCTACACCTTC.

This chain joins TRBV6-5 and TRBJ1-1, with a tentative D call TRBD1 (5 bases). Germline values: CDR1 MNHEY, CDR2 SVGAGI. The CDR3 is 13 amino acids. The V end lost 5 bases, the J end lost 1 base, and 8 bases lay between the germline ends. CDR3 sequence: CASSGGGNTEAFF. The CDR3 DNA reads TGTGCCAGCAGTGGGGGGGGGAACACTGAAGCTTTCTTT.